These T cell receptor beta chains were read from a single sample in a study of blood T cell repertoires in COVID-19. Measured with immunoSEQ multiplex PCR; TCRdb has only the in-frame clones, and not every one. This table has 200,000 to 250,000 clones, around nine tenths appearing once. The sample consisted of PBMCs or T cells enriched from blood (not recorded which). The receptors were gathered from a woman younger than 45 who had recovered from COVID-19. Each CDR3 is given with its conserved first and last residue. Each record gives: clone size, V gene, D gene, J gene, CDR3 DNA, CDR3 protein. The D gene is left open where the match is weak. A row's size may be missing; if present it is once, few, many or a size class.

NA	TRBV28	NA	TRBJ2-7	TGTGCCAGCTCCAACGGGGTCACCTACGAGCAGTACTTC	CASSNGVTYEQYF
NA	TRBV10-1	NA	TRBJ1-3	TGCGCCAGCACAGGGGCACATGGAAACACCATATATTTT	CASTGAHGNTIYF
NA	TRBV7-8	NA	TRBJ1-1	TGTGCCAGCAGCTCTGGTGGTAGGGGCACTGAAGCTTTCTTT	CASSSGGRGTEAFF
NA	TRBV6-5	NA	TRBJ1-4	TGTGCCAGCAGACGGACATATGAAAAACTGTTTTTT	CASRRTYEKLFF
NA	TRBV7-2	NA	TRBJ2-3	TGTGCCAGCAGCCCTAGCCACACCATAAGCACAGATACGCAGTATTTT	CASSPSHTISTDTQYF
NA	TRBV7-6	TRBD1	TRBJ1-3	TGTGCCAGCAGCCCCCGGGACAGGGGGGGAAACACCATATATTTT	CASSPRDRGGNTIYF
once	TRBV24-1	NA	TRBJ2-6	TGTGCCACCAGTGACTGGGGCCCGCGAGGCTCTGGGGCCAACGTCCTGACTTTC	CATSDWGPRGSGANVLTF
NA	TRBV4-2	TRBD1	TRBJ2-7	TGTGCCAGCAGCCAAGTCTGGGACAGGGAGCCCGAGCAGTACTTC	CASSQVWDREPEQYF
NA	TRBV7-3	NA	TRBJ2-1	TGTGCCAGCAGCCCGGAGTCCTACAATGAGCAGTTCTTC	CASSPESYNEQFF
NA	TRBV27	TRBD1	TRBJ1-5	TGTGCCAGCAAAGGACAGGGGGCATGGAGCAATCAGCCCCAGCATTTT	CASKGQGAWSNQPQHF
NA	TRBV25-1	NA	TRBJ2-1	TGTGCCAGCAGTGATTGGGTATACACTATGTCCTACAATGAGCAGTTCTTC	CASSDWVYTMSYNEQFF
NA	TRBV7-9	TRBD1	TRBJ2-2	TGTGCCAGCAGCTTGGGAAAGGGGGCCACCGGGGAGCTGTTTTTT	CASSLGKGATGELFF
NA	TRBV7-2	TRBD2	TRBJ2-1	TGTGCCAGCAGCTTAGGTGGCGGGAGCCCCTACAATGAGCAGTTCTTC	CASSLGGGSPYNEQFF
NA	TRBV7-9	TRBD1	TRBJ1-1	TGTGCCAGCAGCTTAAGACAGGGCGTCGCTGAAGCTTTCTTT	CASSLRQGVAEAFF
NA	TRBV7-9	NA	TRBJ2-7	TGTGCCAGCAGTTCCGGACGCCCGGACATCTACGAGCAGTACTTC	CASSSGRPDIYEQYF
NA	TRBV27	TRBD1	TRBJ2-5	TGTGCCAGCAGTTTGTGGACAGGGCAAGAGACCCAGTACTTC	CASSLWTGQETQYF
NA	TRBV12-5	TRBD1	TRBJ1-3	TGTGCTAGTGCCCTGGGACAGACGGGAAACACCATATATTTT	CASALGQTGNTIYF
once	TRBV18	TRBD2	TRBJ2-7	TGTGCCAGCTCAGCGACTAGCGGCTACGAGCAGTACTTC	CASSATSGYEQYF
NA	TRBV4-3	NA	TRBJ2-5	TGCGCCAGCAGCCAAGAGTCCGGAGAGACCCAGTACTTC	CASSQESGETQYF
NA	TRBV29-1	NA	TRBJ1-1	TGCAGCTCCTGCGTATCGGTGAACACTGAAGCTTTCTTT	CSSCVSVNTEAFF
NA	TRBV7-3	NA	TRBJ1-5	TGTGCCAGCAGCTGGGAATCGACAGTCTTATGCAATCAGCCCCAGCATTTT	CASSWESTVLCNQPQHF
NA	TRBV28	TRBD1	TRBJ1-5	TGTGCCAGCAGAACCGCGGGACAGCAACAGCCCCAGCATTTT	CASRTAGQQQPQHF
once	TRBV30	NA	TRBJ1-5	TGTGCCTGGAGCAGAGGCCCGAATCAGCCCCAGCATTTT	CAWSRGPNQPQHF
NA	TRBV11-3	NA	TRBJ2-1	TGTGCCAGCAGCTTAGAGGGCAGGGCTACTGAGCAGTTCTTC	CASSLEGRATEQFF
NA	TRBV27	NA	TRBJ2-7	TGTGCCAGCAGTTTATCAGGGGGTTGGGAGCAGTACTTC	CASSLSGGWEQYF
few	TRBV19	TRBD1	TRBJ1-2	TGTGCCAGTAGTCCCCGACAGGGAAGGGGGTATGAGTATGGCTACACCTTC	CASSPRQGRGYEYGYTF
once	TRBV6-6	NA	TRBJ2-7	TGTGCCAGCAGGTCGGAGGGCGGGAACGAGCAGTACTTC	CASRSEGGNEQYF